The 21 T cell receptor beta chains below all came from one sample that was sequenced in a study of shared clonotypes between healthy human individuals. The assay was immunoSEQ multiplex PCR, and TCRdb's table has in-frame clones only and misses some. This table has approximately 500,000 clones, about 96% appearing once. The sequencing sample was made of naive CD4+ T cells sorted from blood. Described subset: CD45RA+ positively selected. Receptor source: a woman under 40 in good health.

The chain couples TRBV29-1 to TRBJ2-2; 8 bases fit TRBD2. CDR1 is SQVTM and CDR2 is ANQGSEA in the germline V gene. The CDR3 covers 17 residues. With V trimmed by 5 bases and J by 4 bases, 15 bases remained unmatched. Written as DNA, the CDR3 is TGCAGCGTTCTCACCGTCAGCGGGAGCGCTCCCACCGGGGAGCTGTTTTTT. Amino acid sequence: CSVLTVSGSAPTGELFF.

The CDR3 bases are TGTGCCAGCAGGGACAGCGTCAATGAAAAACTGTTTTTT. This sequence encodes CASRDSVNEKLFF. The rearrangement joins TRBV6-5 to TRBJ1-4; possible D gene TRBD1, 6 bases. The CDR3 extends over 13 amino acids. Trimming pared 6 bases from V and 5 bases from J, leaving 10 bases between. Germline V gene lookup returns CDR1 MNHEY and CDR2 SVGAGI.

This sequence joins TRBV7-8 and TRBJ2-5; no reliable D call. V lost 0 bases to trimming and J lost 4 bases, with 6 bases between them. CDR1 is SGHVS and CDR2 is FQNEAQ in the germline V gene. CDR3 size: 13 residues. CDR3 region: CASSLALAETQYF. CDR3 sequence (DNA): TGTGCCAGCAGCTTAGCGCTCGCAGAGACCCAGTACTTC.

The chain uses TRBV9 and TRBJ1-1; D gene ambiguous. Trimming shortened V by 0 bases and J by 0 bases, and 6 bases separated the two germline ends. Germline V gene lookup returns CDR1 SGDLS and CDR2 YYNGEE. The CDR3 runs 14 residues. The CDR3 loop reads CASSVAGMNTEAFF. The DNA of the CDR3 is TGTGCCAGCAGCGTAGCGGGAATGAACACTGAAGCTTTCTTT.

The chain links TRBV28 to TRBJ1-5; weak D call: TRBD1 (6 bases). The CDR3 runs to 16 residues. Trimming cost V 5 bases and J 5 bases, with 19 bases left between them. CDR1 is MDHEN and CDR2 is SYDVKM in the germline V gene. CDR3 in DNA: TGTGCCAGCAGTCCAACCGGGACACGAAAGGATCAGCCCCAGCATTTT. Translating gives CASSPTGTRKDQPQHF.

The gene calls are TRBV28 and TRBJ2-2; D is possibly TRBD2 (6 bases). The V gene's germline CDR1 is MDHEN and CDR2 SYDVKM. Trimming removed 5 bases from V and 6 bases from J, with 19 bases in between. The CDR3 sequence is 16 residues long. In DNA form, the CDR3 reads TGTGCCAGCAGTCTCCCGAGACTAGTATTACCCGGGGAGCTGTTTTTT. Translating it yields CASSLPRLVLPGELFF.

This clone has only one observation. The chain's CDR3 is CATSSSFTANEKLFF. The CDR3 DNA reads as TGTGCCACCAGCAGTTCGTTTACCGCTAATGAAAAACTGTTTTTT. The chain recombines TRBV15 with TRBJ1-4; unclear D gene. This CDR3 is built from 15 residues. Germline V gives CDR1 LNHNV, CDR2 YYDKDF (reference sequence). The germline V and J ends were trimmed by 3 bases and 3 bases, with 11 bases remaining between them.

The rearrangement links TRBV15 to TRBJ1-1; TRBD1 matches at 7 bases. V gave up 5 bases and J gave up 4 bases; unmatched junction bases: 13. This CDR3 is built from 16 residues. Germline V gene data show CDR1 as LNHNV and CDR2 as YYDKDF (reference sequence). CDR3 sequence reads: CATSPSERQGRTEAFF. In DNA form, the CDR3 reads TGTGCCACCAGCCCCAGTGAACGACAGGGTCGCACTGAAGCTTTCTTT.

V is TRBV28 and J is TRBJ1-5; perhaps TRBD1 as D (6 bases). This CDR3 has 14 amino acids. Per the germline V gene, CDR1 is MDHEN and CDR2 is SYDVKM. Between the trimmed V and J ends, which lost 6 bases and 7 bases, there was a span of 16 bases. CDR3 nucleotide sequence: TGTGCCAGCAGCCGCGAGGGGGGTGGGCAGCCCCAGCATTTT. It encodes CASSREGGGQPQHF.

This rearrangement joins TRBV6-5 to TRBJ2-7; D remains ambiguous. The germline V gene has CDR1 MNHEY and CDR2 SVGAGI. V lost 0 bases and J 0 bases, leaving 3 bases between the germline ends. The CDR3 contains 13 residues. The CDR3 sequence: CASSYSDSYEQYF. CDR3 in DNA: TGTGCCAGCAGTTACTCCGACTCCTACGAGCAGTACTTC.

The V and J genes are TRBV7-9 and TRBJ2-4; no clear D. Trimming stripped 1 base from V and 16 bases from J, with 17 bases between. The length of the CDR3 is 13 residues. Germline V gene sequence: CDR1 SEHNR, CDR2 FQNEAQ (reference sequence). The CDR3 region has the DNA TGTGCCAGCAGCTTAGACGCGGACCCAACGCTATACTTC. This sequence encodes CASSLDADPTLYF. The whole variable domain, filled in from reference TRBV7-9 and TRBJ2-4, reads DTGVSQNPRHKITKRGQNVTFRCDPISEHNRLYWYRQTLGQGPEFLTYFQNEAQLEKSRLLSDRFSAERPKGSFSTLEIQRTEQGDSAMYLCASSLDADPTLYFGAGTRLSVL.

J is TRBJ1-2 and V is TRBV2, with 10 bases that match TRBD1. The CDR3 length is 12 residues. Trimming took 8 bases from V and 4 from J; bases not matched to a gene: 1. CDR1 and CDR2 (germline): SNHLY, FYNNEI. CDR3 DNA: TGTGCCAGCCGGACAGGGGGCTATGGCTACACCTTC. It translates to CASRTGGYGYTF.

The V call is TRBV27, the J call TRBJ2-4, with TRBD1 as a possible D gene (5 bases). The CDR3 is 18 amino acids. Trimming shortened V by 0 bases and J by 6 bases, and 21 bases separated the two germline ends. CDR1 and CDR2 (germline): MNHEY, SMNVEV (reference sequence). In nucleotides, the CDR3 is TGTGCCAGCAGTTTATCTCCGGACGGACCAGGGTTAGGAAACATTCAGTACTTC. Amino acids: CASSLSPDGPGLGNIQYF.

This chain uses TRBV15 with TRBJ2-5; D is undetermined. Trimming cost V 1 base and J 1 base, with 10 bases left between them. Germline values: CDR1 LNHNV, CDR2 YYDKDF (reference sequence). The CDR3 runs 15 residues. CDR3 DNA sequence: TGTGCCACCAGCAGAGCTGGTTCACTCCAAGAGACCCAGTACTTC. Its protein is CATSRAGSLQETQYF.

This chain links TRBV5-1 with TRBJ1-2; TRBD1 is a possible D gene (6 bases). The CDR3 runs to 17 residues. V was cut by 2 bases and J by 1 base, with 18 bases left in between. In germline, CDR1 is SGHRS, CDR2 YFSETQ. Here the CDR3 reads CASSFSGGAEFNYGYTF. The CDR3 DNA reads TGCGCCAGCAGCTTTTCTGGGGGCGCAGAATTTAACTATGGCTACACCTTC.

The gene calls are TRBV6-1 and TRBJ2-1; tentatively, D is TRBD2 (6 bases). V dropped 3 bases and J dropped 0 bases, with 9 bases sitting between them. The CDR3 runs to 15 residues. The germline CDR1 and CDR2 sequences are MNHNS and SASEGT. CDR3 bases: TGTGCCAGCAGTGATCGGGGGAGCTCCTACAATGAGCAGTTCTTC. This encodes CASSDRGSSYNEQFF.

J is TRBJ1-2 and V is TRBV11-2, with 8 bases identical to TRBD1. CDR3 length: 15 residues. CDR1 SGHAT and CDR2 FQNNGV come from the germline V gene. The ends lost 4 bases at V and 5 bases at J; junction bases unmatched: 9. CDR3 nucleotides: TGTGCCAGCAGCTCTCGACAGGGGACCCCTTATGGCTACACCTTC. Its translation: CASSSRQGTPYGYTF. Full variable domain (outside the CDR3, taken from reference TRBV11-2 and TRBJ1-2): EAGVAQSPRYKIIEKRQSVAFWCNPISGHATLYWYQQILGQGPKLLIQFQNNGVVDDSQLPKDRFSAERLKGVDSTLKIQPAKLEDSAVYLCASSSRQGTPYGYTFGSGTRLTVV.

The chain is built from TRBV7-9 and TRBJ1-1, with D possibly TRBD1 on 5 matching bases. The V gene's germline CDR1 is SEHNR and CDR2 FQNEAQ (reference sequence). Trimming took off 3 bases at V and 3 bases at J, with 17 bases between the two ends. The CDR3 length is 16 residues. For the CDR3, the DNA is TGTGCCAGCAGCTTTCCCCGAGACAGATGGGACACTGAAGCTTTCTTT. Protein sequence: CASSFPRDRWDTEAFF.

This clone was found once. This chain connects TRBV18 to TRBJ2-7; 7 bases map to TRBD2. The CDR3 is made up of 15 amino acids. The V and J ends lost 3 bases and 1 base, in that order; junction bases with no gene match: 6. Germline V CDR1 and CDR2: KGHSH, LQKENI. The CDR3 loop is CASSPITSESYEQYF. As DNA, the CDR3 is TGTGCCAGCTCACCCATCACTAGCGAATCCTACGAGCAGTACTTC.

CDR3 amino acids: CASSLGRSGPYEQYF. DNA of the CDR3: TGTGCCAGCAGCTTGGGCCGGTCCGGCCCTTACGAGCAGTACTTC. The chain uses TRBV7-2 and TRBJ2-7, with no clear D. V lost 3 bases, J lost 4 bases, and 16 bases lay in between. Germline loops: CDR1 SGHTA, CDR2 FQGNSA. CDR3 size: 15 residues.

This clone was seen just once. V and J are TRBV5-3 and TRBJ1-5; D not certain. TRBV5-3 is an open reading frame, and its role is uncertain. This CDR3 is built from 15 residues. V was shortened by 0 bases and J by 5 bases, with 12 bases between the two germline ends. The CDR3, as DNA: TGTGCCAGAAGCTTGGCGCCGGGTACATATCAGCCCCAGCATTTT. Translated, it gives CARSLAPGTYQPQHF.